This TCR beta chain was obtained from a study of blood T cell repertoires in COVID-19. Study details: The United States, Italy and Spain were the sources of the acute and convalescent COVID-19 samples. PBMCs, B-cell-depleted T cells, or T cells provided the cDNA or gDNA that made up the material.

Trimming took 8 bases from V and 3 from J; bases not matched to a gene: 8. This CDR3 spans 15 amino acids. In germline, CDR1 is SNHLY, CDR2 FYNNEI. The authors' processing: Reference gene primer amplification gave estimated nucleated cell counts. The repertoire was sequenced with immunoSEQ multiplex PCR; TCRdb's copy has only in-frame clones and lacks some. V and J calls and clone size come straight from that table; D and trimming were deduced from the DNA. The sample has 70,000 to 85,000 clones, roughly 86% seen once. This TCR was sampled from a woman aged 80 or older in a cohort sampled during active or convalescent COVID-19. This chain connects TRBV2 to TRBJ2-3; 10 nucleotides agree with TRBD2. Sequences were obtained from peripheral blood. For the CDR3, the DNA is TGTGCCAGCCAACGAGGACTAGCGGAAACAGATACGCAGTATTTT. This translates into CASQRGLAETDTQYF.